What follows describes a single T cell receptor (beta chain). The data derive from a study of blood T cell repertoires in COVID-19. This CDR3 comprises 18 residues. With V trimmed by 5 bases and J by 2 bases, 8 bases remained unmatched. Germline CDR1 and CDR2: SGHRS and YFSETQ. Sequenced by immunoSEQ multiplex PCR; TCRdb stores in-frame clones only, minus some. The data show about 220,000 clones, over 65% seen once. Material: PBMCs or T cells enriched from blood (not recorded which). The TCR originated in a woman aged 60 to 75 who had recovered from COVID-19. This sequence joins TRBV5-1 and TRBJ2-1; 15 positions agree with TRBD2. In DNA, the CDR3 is TGCGCCAGCAGTCCCGGGACTAGCGGGGGGATTCCCTACAATGAGCAGTTCTTC. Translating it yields CASSPGTSGGIPYNEQFF.